This T cell receptor (beta chain) was documented in a study of blood T cell repertoires in COVID-19. Whole-study context: Samples representing acute and convalescent COVID-19 were sourced from the United States, Italy and Spain. Nucleic acid was either cDNA or gDNA, and it came from T cells, B-cell-depleted T cells, or PBMCs.

This clone showed up just a few times. Authors' methods: Amplification of reference gene primers was used by the study to estimate nucleated cell counts. Measured with immunoSEQ multiplex PCR; TCRdb has only the in-frame clones, and not every one. Clonal size and the V and J genes are those of that table, whereas D and trimming came from the DNA. The repertoire consists of around 30,000 clones, with approximately 90% occurring once and the leading ten covering around 10%. The TCR was taken from a man in his 60s with acute or convalescent COVID-19. The sample comprised peripheral blood.

CDR3 nucleotide sequence: TGTGCCAGCAGCCCAGGAAACACCATATATTTT. Amino acid sequence: CASSPGNTIYF. The chain carries TRBV14 and TRBJ1-3; D is ambiguous. This CDR3 is 11 amino acids long. Trimming cost V 4 bases and J 4 bases, with 2 bases left between them. CDR1 SGHDN and CDR2 FVKESK come from the germline V gene.